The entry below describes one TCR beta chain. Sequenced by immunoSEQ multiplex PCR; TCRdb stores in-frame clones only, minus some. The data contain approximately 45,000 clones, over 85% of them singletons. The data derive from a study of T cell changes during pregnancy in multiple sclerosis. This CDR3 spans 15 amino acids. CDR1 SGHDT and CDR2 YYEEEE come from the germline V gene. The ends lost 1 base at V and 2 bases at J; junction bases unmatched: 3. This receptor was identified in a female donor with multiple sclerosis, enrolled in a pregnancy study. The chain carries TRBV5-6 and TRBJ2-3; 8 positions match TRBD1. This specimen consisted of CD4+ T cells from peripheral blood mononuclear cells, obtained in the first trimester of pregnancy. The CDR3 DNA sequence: TGTGCCAGCAGCTTGTCAGGGGGCATCACAGATACGCAGTATTTT. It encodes CASSLSGGITDTQYF.